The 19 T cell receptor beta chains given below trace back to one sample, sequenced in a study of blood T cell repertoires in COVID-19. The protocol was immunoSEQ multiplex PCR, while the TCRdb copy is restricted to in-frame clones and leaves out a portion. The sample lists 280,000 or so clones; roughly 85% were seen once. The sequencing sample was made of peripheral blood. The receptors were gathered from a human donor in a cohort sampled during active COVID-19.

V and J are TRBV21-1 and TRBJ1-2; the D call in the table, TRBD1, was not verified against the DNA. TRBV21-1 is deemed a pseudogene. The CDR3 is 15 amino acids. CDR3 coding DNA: TGTGCCAGCAGTTGGGACAGGCGTTCGAACTATGGCTACACCTTC. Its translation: CASSWDRRSNYGYTF.

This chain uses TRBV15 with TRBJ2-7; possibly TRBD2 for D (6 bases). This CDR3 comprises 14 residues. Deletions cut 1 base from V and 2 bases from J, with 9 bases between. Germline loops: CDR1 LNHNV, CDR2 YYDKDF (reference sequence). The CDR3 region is CATSRGAGTYEQYF. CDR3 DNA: TGTGCCACCAGCAGAGGGGCGGGAACCTACGAGCAGTACTTC.

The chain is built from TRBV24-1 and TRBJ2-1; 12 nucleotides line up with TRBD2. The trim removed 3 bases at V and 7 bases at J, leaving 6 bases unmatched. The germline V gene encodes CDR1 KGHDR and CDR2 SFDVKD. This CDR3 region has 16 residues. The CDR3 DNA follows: TGTGCCACCAGTGATCAACTAGCGGGAGGCGTTAATGAGCAGTTCTTC. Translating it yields CATSDQLAGGVNEQFF.

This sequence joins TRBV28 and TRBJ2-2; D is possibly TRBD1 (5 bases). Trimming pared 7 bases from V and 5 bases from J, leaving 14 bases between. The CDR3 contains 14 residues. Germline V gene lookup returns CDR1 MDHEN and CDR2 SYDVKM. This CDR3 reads CASIETALTGELFF. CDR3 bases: TGTGCCAGCATCGAGACAGCACTTACCGGGGAGCTGTTTTTT.

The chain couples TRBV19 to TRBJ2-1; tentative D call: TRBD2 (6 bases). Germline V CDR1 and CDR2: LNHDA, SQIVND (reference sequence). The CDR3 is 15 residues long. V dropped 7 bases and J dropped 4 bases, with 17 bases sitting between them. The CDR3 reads CASTDGDFRYNEQFF. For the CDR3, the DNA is TGTGCCAGTACCGACGGGGACTTTCGTTACAATGAGCAGTTCTTC.

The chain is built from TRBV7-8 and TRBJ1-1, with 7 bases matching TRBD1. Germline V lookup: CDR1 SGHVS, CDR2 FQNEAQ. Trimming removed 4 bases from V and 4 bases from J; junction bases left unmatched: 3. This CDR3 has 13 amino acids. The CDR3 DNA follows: TGTGCCAGCAGCTCTACAGGGGCCACTGAAGCTTTCTTT. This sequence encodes CASSSTGATEAFF.

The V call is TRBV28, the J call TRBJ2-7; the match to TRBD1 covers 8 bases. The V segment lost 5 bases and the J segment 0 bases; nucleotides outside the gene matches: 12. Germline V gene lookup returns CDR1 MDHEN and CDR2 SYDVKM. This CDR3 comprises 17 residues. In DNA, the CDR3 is TGTGCCAGCAGTAGACTCACCGGGACAGGTAGCTCCTACGAGCAGTACTTC. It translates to CASSRLTGTGSSYEQYF.

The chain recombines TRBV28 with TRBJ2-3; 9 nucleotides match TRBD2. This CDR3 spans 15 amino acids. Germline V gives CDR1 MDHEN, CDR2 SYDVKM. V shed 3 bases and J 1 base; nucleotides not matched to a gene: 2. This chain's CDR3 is CASSFAGGGTDTQYF. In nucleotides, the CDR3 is TGTGCCAGCAGTTTCGCGGGAGGGGGCACAGATACGCAGTATTTT.

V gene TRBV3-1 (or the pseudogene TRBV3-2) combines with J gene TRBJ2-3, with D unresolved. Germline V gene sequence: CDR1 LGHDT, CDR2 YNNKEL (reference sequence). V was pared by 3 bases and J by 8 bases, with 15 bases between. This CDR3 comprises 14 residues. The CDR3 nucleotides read TGTGCCAGCAGCCAGCCCACTCGGCAGGTTACGCAGTATTTT. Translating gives CASSQPTRQVTQYF.

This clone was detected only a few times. The CDR3 sequence is CASSLMVRGRGYTF. The CDR3 DNA is TGTGCCAGCAGCTTAATGGTTCGAGGGAGGGGCTACACCTTC. This sequence joins TRBV7-9 and TRBJ1-2; D is unresolved. CDR1 is SEHNR and CDR2 is FQNEAQ in the germline V gene (reference sequence). This CDR3 is 14 amino acids long. Deletions cut 2 bases from V and 8 bases from J, with 15 bases between.

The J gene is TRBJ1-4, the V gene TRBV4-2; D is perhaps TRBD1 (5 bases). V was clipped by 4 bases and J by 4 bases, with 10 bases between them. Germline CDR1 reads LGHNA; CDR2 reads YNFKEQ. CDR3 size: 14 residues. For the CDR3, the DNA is TGTGCCAGCAGCCTCAGGGCGAATAATGAAAAACTGTTTTTT. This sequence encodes CASSLRANNEKLFF.

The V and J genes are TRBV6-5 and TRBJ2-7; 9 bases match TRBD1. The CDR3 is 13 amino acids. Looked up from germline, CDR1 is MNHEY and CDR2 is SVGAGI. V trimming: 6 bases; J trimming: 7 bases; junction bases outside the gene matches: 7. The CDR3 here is CASRKGQGWEQYF. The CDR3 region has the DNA TGTGCCAGCAGAAAGGGACAGGGATGGGAGCAGTACTTC.

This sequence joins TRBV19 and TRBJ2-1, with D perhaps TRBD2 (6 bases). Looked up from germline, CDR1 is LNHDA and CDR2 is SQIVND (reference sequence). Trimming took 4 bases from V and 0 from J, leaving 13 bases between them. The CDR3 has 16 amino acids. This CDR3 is CASSKLGRSSYNEQFF. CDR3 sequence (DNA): TGTGCCAGTAGTAAACTAGGGAGGAGCTCCTACAATGAGCAGTTCTTC.

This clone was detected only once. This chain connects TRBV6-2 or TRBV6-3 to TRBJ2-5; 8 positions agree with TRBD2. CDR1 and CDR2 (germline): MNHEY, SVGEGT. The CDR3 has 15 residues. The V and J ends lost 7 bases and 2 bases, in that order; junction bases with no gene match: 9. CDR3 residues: CASTPRGRPQETQYF. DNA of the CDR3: TGTGCCAGCACCCCCCGCGGGAGGCCTCAAGAGACCCAGTACTTC.

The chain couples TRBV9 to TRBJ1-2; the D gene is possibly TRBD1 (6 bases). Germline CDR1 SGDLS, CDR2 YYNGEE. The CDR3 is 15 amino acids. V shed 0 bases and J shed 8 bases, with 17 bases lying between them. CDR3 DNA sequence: TGTGCCAGCAGCGTAGGGCCGTCAACAGGGAAGGGCTACACCTTC. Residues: CASSVGPSTGKGYTF. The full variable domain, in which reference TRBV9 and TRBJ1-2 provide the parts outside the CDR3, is DSGVTQTPKHLITATGQRVTLRCSPRSGDLSVYWYQQSLDQGLQFLIQYYNGEERAKGNILERFSAQQFPDLHSELNLSSLELGDSALYFCASSVGPSTGKGYTFGSGTRLTVV.

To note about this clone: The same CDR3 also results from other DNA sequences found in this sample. CDR3 bases: TGTGCCACCAGTGATTTTTCAGGGGATGGCTACACCTTC. It codes for CATSDFSGDGYTF. The chain joins TRBV24-1 to TRBJ1-2, with D possibly matching TRBD1 (6 bases). Between the trimmed V and J ends, which lost 1 base and 6 bases, there was a span of 8 bases. This CDR3 comprises 13 residues. Germline CDR1 reads KGHDR; CDR2 reads SFDVKD.

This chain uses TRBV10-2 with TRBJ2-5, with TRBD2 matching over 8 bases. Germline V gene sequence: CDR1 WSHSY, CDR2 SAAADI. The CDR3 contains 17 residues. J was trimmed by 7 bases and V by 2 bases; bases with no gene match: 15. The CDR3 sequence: CASSEPGGSIGFGTQYF. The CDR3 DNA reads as TGCGCCAGCAGTGAGCCGGGGGGGAGTATAGGGTTTGGGACCCAGTACTTC.

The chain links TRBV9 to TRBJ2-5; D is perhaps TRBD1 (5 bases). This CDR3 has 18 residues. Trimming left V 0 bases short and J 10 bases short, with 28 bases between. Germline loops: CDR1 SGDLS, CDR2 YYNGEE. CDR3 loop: CASSVGPMSASRLGVQYF. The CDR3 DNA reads TGTGCCAGCAGCGTAGGCCCTATGAGCGCGAGTCGTTTAGGGGTCCAGTACTTC.

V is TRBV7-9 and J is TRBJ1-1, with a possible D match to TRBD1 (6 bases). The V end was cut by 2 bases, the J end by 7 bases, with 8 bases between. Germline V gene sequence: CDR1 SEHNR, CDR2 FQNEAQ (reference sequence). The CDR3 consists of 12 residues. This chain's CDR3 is CASSLRDNEAFF. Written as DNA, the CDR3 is TGTGCCAGCAGCTTAAGGGACAATGAAGCTTTCTTT.